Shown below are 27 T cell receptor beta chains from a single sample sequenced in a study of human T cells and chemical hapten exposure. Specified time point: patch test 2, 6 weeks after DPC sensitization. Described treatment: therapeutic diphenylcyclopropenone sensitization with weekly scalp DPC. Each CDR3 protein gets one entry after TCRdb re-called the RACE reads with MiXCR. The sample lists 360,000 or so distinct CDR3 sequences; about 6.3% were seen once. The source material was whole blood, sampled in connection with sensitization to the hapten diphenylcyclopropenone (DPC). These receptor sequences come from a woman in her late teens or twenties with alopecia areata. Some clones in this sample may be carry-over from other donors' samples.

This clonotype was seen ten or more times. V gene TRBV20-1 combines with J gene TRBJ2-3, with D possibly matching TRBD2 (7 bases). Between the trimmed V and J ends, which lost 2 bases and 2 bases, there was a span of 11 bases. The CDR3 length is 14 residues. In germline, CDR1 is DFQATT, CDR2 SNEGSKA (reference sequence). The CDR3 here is CSARRGGLTDTQYF. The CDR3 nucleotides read TGCAGTGCTAGAAGGGGGGGCCTCACAGATACGCAGTATTTT.

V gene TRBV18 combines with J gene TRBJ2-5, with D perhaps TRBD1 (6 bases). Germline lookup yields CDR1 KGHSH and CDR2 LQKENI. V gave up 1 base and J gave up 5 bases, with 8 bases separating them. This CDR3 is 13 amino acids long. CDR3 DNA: TGTGCCAGCTCACCACAGGGGGTTGAGACCCAGTACTTC. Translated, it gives CASSPQGVETQYF.

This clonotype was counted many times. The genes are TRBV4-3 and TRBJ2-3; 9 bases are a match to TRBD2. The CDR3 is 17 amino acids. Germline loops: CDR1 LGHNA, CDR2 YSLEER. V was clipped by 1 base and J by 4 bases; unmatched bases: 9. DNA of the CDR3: TGCGCCAGCAGCCAAGTTCGCGGACTAGCGAGGGCAGATACGCAGTATTTT. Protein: CASSQVRGLARADTQYF.

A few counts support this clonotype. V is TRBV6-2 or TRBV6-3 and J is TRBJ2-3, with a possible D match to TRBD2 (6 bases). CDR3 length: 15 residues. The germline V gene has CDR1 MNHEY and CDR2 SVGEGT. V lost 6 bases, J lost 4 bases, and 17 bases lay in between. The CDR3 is CASSLPGTLADTQYF. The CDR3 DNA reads TGTGCCAGCAGCCTACCCGGGACTTTGGCAGATACGCAGTATTTT.

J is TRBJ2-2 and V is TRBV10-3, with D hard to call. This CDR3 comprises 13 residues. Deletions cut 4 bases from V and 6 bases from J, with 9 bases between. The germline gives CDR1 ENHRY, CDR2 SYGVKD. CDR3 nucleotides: TGTGCCATCAGTGCCTCGAGTGCCGGGGAGCTGTTTTTT. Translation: CAISASSAGELFF.

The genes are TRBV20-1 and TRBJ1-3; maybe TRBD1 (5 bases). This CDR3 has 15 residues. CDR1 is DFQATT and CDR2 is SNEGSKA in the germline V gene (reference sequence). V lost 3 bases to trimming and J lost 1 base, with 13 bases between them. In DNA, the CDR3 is TGCAGTGCTAGGGAACGGGGGGTATCTGGAAACACCATATATTTT. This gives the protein CSARERGVSGNTIYF.

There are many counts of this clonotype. CDR3 protein: CSASTPAYEQYF. In DNA form, the CDR3 reads TGCAGTGCTAGTACCCCTGCGTACGAGCAGTACTTC. J is TRBJ2-7 and V is TRBV20-1, with D unresolved. The V end lost 3 bases, the J end lost 4 bases, and 10 bases lay between the germline ends. This CDR3 contains 12 residues. Germline lookup yields CDR1 DFQATT and CDR2 SNEGSKA (reference sequence).

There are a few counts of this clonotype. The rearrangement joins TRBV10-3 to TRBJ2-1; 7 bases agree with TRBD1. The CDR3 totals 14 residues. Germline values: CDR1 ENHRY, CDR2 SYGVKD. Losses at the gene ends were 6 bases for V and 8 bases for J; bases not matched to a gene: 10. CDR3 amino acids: CAISPYRGSYEQFF. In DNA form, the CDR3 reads TGTGCCATCAGCCCCTACAGGGGTAGCTATGAGCAGTTCTTC.

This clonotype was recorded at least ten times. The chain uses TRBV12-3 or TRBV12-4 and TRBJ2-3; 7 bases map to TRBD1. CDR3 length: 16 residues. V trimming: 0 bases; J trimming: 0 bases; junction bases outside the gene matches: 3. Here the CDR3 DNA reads TGTGCCAGCAGTTTAGCAGGGGGCGCAAGCACAGATACGCAGTATTTT. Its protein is CASSLAGGASTDTQYF.

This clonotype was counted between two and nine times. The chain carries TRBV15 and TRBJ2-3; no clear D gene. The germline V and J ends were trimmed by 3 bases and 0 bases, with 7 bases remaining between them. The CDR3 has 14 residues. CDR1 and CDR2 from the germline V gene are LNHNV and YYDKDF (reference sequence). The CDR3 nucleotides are TGTGCCACCAGCAGGACTCGTAGCACAGATACGCAGTATTTT. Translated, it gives CATSRTRSTDTQYF.

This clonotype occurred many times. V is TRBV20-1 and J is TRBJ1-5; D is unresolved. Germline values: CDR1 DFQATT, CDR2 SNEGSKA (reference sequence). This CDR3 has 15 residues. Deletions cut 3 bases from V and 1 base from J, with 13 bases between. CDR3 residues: CSASEAGWSNQPQHF. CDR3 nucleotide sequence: TGCAGTGCTAGTGAGGCGGGTTGGAGCAATCAGCCCCAGCATTTT.

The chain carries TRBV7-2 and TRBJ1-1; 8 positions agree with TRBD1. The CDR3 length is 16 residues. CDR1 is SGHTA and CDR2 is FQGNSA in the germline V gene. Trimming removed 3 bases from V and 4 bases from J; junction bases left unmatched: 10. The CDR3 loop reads CASSLLTGAGGTEAFF. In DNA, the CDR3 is TGTGCCAGCAGCTTGTTGACAGGGGCTGGAGGCACTGAAGCTTTCTTT.

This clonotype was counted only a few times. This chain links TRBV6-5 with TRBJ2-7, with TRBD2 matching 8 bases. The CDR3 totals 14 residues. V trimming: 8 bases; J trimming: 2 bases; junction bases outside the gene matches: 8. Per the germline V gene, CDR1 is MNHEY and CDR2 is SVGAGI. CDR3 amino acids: CASGQAGGTYEQYF. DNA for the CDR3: TGTGCCAGCGGCCAGGCGGGGGGAACCTACGAGCAGTACTTC.

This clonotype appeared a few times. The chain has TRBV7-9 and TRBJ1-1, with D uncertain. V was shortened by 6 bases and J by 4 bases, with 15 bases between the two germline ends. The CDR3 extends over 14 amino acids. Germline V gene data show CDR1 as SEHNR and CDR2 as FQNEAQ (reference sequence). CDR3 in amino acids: CASRTGPGSTEAFF. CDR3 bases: TGTGCCAGCAGGACCGGACCAGGTAGCACTGAAGCTTTCTTT.

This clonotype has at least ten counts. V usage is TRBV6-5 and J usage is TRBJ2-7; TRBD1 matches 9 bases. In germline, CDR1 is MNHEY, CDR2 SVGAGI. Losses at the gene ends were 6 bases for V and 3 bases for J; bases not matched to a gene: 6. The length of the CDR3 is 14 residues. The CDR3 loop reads CASRPGTGSYEQYF. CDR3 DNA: TGTGCCAGCAGACCCGGGACAGGGAGCTACGAGCAGTACTTC.

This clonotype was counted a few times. For the CDR3, the DNA is TGCGCCAGCGGATCGGTAGGGGGAACTGAAGCTTTCTTT. Residues: CASGSVGGTEAFF. V and J are TRBV5-1 and TRBJ1-1, with D possibly matching TRBD1 (6 bases). V lost 7 bases to trimming and J lost 5 bases, with 15 bases between them. Germline lookup yields CDR1 SGHRS and CDR2 YFSETQ. The CDR3 runs 13 residues.

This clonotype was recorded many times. DNA of the CDR3: TGTGCCAGCAGCTCTCCGAAACAGGGGCCTGCCCGGAACATTCAGTACTTC. It is translated as CASSSPKQGPARNIQYF. V gene TRBV7-2 combines with J gene TRBJ2-4; 7 bases are a match to TRBD1. Trimming took 4 bases from V and 7 from J; bases not matched to a gene: 16. CDR1 and CDR2 (germline): SGHTA, FQGNSA. The CDR3 has 17 amino acids.

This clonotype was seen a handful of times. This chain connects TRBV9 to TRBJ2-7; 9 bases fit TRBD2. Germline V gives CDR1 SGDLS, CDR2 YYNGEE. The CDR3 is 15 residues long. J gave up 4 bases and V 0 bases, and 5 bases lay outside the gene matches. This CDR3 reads CASSVGIAGAYEQYF. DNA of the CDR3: TGTGCCAGCAGCGTAGGAATAGCGGGGGCTTACGAGCAGTACTTC.

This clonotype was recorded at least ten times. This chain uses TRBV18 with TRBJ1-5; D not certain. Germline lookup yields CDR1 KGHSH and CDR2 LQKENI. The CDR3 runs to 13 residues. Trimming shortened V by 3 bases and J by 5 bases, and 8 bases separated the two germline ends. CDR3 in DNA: TGTGCCAGCTCACCGAGTGAGGATCAGCCCCAGCATTTT. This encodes CASSPSEDQPQHF. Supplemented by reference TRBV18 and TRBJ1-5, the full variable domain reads NAGVMQNPRHLVRRRGQEARLRCSPMKGHSHVYWYRQLPEEGLKFMVYLQKENIIDESGMPKERFSAEFPKEGPSILRIQQVVRGDSAAYFCASSPSEDQPQHFGDGTRLSIL.

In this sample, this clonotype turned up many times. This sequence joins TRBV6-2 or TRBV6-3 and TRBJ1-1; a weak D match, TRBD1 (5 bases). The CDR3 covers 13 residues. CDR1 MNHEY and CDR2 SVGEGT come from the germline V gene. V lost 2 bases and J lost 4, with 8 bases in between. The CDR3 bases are TGTGCCAGCAGTTACCCTGGGGGCACTGAAGCTTTCTTT. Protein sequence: CASSYPGGTEAFF.

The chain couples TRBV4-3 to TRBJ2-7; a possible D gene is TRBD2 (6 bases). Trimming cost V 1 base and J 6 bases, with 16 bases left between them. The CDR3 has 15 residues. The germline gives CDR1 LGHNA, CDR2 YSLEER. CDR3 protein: CASSQAVGGVGEQYF. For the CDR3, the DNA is TGCGCCAGCAGCCAAGCGGTCGGAGGGGTGGGCGAGCAGTACTTC.

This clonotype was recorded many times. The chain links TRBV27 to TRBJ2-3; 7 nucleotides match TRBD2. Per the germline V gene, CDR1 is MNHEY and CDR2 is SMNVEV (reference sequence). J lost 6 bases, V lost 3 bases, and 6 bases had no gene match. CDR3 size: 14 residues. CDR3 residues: CASSFTSDWDTQYF. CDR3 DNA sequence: TGTGCCAGCAGTTTCACTAGCGATTGGGATACGCAGTATTTT.

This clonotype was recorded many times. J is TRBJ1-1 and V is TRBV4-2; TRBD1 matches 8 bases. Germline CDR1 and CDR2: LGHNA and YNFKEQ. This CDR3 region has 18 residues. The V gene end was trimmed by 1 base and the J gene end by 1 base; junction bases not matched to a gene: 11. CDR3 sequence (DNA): TGTGCCAGCAGCCAAGTTGTCGGAGGACAGGGCCGGAACACTGAAGCTTTCTTT. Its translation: CASSQVVGGQGRNTEAFF.

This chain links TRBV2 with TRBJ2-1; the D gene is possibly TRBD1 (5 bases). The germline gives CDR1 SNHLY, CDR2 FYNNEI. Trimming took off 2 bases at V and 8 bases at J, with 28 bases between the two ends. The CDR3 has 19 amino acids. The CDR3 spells CASSERGRATTNSRDEQFF. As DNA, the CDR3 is TGTGCCAGCAGTGAAAGGGGCAGGGCCACTACCAATTCTAGAGATGAGCAGTTCTTC.

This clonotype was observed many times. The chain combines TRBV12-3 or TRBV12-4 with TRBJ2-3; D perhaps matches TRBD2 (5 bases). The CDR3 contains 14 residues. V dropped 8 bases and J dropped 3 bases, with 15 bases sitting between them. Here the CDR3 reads CASRYGIVTDTQYF. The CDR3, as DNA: TGTGCCAGCCGGTACGGGATTGTTACAGATACGCAGTATTTT.

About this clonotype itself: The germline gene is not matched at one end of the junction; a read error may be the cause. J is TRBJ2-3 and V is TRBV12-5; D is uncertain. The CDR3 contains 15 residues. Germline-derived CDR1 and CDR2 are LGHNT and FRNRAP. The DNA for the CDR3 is TGTGCTAGTGGTTTGAAGGGATCCTTCACAGAAACGCAGTATTTT. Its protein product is CASGLKGSFTETQYF.

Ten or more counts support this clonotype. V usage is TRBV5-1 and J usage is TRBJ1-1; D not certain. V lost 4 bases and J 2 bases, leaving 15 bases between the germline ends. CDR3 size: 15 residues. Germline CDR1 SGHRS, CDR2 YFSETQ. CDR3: CASSGTGRSNTEAFF. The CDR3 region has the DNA TGCGCCAGCAGCGGAACCGGACGGTCTAACACTGAAGCTTTCTTT.